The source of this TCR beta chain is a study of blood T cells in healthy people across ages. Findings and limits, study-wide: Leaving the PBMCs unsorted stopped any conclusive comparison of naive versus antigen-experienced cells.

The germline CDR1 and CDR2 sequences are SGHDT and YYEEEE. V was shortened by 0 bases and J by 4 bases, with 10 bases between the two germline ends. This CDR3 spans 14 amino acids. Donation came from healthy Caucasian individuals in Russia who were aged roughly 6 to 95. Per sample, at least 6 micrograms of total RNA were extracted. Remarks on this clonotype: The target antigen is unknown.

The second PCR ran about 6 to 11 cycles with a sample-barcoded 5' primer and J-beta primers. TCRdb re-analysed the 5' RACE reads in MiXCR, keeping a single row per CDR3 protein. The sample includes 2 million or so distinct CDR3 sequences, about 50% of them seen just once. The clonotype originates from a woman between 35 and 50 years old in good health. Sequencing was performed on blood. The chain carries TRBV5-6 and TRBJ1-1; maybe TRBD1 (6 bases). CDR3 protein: CASSLGGAPTEAFF. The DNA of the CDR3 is TGTGCCAGCAGCTTGGGGGGGGCCCCCACTGAAGCTTTCTTT.